There are many counts of the clone carrying this TCR beta chain. The antigen remains undetermined. This specimen belongs to a study of T-cell memory formation after mild COVID-19. In the study overall: The two donors had largely donor-specific TCR clusters.

Whole-study findings and limits: CD4+ contracting clones lay mainly in CM and EM, CD8+ ones in EMRA.

Germline V gene lookup returns CDR1 LGHNA and CDR2 YSLEER. With 0 bases removed from V and 1 base from J, the gap between germline ends came to 19 bases. The CDR3 loop spans 18 amino acids. MiXCR, run by TCRdb on the 5' RACE reads, gives a single entry per CDR3 protein. The table includes tens of thousands of distinct CDR3 sequences, over 12% detected once. This TCR was sampled from a man between 18 and 29 years old who had mild COVID-19 (a few samples of this study predate the infection). Cell type and time point are not known. Sequenced material: PBMCs or a T cell subset sorted from them (not recorded which). The chain employs TRBV4-3 and TRBJ2-7; unclear D gene. This CDR3 reads CASSQDLTRTDVSYEQYF. The CDR3 nucleotides are TGCGCCAGCAGCCAAGATCTAACTCGGACGGATGTTTCCTACGAGCAGTACTTC.